This T cell receptor (beta chain) was profiled in a study of blood T cell repertoires in COVID-19. CDR3 size: 14 residues. CDR1 MGHRA and CDR2 YSYEKL come from the germline V gene. Trimming cost V 4 bases and J 9 bases, with 17 bases left between them. Profiled with immunoSEQ multiplex PCR; TCRdb holds only in-frame clones, not every one. The data contain about 440,000 clones, 70% to 90% of them singletons. The material sequenced was peripheral blood. The TCR comes from a woman aged 50 to 60 with COVID-19, enrolled during active disease. The rearrangement uses TRBV4-1 and TRBJ2-3; D perhaps matches TRBD1 (5 bases). The chain's CDR3 is CASSPTLGLETQYF. Here the CDR3 DNA reads TGCGCCAGCAGCCCCACCCTGGGGCTAGAGACGCAGTATTTT.